This entry features one T cell receptor beta chain sequence. Its cognate antigen is unknown. The repertoire was sequenced with immunoSEQ multiplex PCR; TCRdb's copy has only in-frame clones and lacks some. The table has roughly 1,700 clones, about 90% seen once; the top ten hold about 5.8%. The data were taken from a study of T cells in lung cancer brain metastases. About the study: Tobacco use history was present in about 85% of the 20 patients, median about 43 pack-years. Notes on the study in general: Brain metastasis T cell infiltration was not adjusted for preoperative corticosteroid effects.

The ends were cut back, 6 bases at V and 0 bases at J, with 17 bases in the middle. Germline V gene sequence: CDR1 LNHDA, CDR2 SQIVND (reference sequence). This CDR3 spans 16 amino acids. This chain links TRBV19 with TRBJ1-2; D gene unclear. The specimen was tumor tissue from a brain metastasis. This clonotype was obtained from a man aged 55 to 70 with non-small cell lung cancer that had spread to the brain. CDR3 loop: CASRMDSTFTNYGYTF. CDR3 DNA: TGTGCCAGTAGGATGGACTCTACATTTACTAACTATGGCTACACCTTC. Using reference TRBV19 and TRBJ1-2 for the parts outside the CDR3, the full variable domain is DGGITQSPKYLFRKEGQNVTLSCEQNLNHDAMYWYRQDPGQGLRLIYYSQIVNDFQKGDIAEGYSVSREKKESFPLTVTSAQKNPTAFYLCASRMDSTFTNYGYTFGSGTRLTVV.